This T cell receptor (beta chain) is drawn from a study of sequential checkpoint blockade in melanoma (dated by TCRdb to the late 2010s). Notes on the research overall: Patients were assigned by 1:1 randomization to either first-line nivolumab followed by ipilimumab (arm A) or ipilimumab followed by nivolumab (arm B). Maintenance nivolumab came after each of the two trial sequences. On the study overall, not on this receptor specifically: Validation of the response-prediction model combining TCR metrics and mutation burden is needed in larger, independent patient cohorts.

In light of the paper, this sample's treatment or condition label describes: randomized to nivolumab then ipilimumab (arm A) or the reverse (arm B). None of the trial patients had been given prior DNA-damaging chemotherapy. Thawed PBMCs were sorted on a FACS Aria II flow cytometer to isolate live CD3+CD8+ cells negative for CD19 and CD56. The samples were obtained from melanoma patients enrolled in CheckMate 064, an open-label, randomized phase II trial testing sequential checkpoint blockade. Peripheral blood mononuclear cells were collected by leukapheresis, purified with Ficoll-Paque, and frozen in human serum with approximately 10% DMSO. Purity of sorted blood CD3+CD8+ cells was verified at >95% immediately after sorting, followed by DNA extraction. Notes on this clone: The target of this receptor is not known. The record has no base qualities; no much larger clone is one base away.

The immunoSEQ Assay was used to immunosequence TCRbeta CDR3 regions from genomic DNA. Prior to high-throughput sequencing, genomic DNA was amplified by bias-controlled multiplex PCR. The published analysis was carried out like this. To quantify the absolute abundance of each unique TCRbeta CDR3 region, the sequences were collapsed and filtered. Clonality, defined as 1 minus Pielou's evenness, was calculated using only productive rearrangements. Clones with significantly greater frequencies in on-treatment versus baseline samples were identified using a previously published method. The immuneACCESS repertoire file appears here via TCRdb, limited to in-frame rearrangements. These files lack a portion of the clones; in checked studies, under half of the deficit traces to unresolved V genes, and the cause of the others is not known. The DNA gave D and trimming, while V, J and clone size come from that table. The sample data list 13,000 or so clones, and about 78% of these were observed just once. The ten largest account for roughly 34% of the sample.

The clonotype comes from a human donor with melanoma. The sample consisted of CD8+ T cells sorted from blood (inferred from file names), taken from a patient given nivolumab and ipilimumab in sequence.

The nucleotides are TGTGCCAGCAGTGAAGCGCAGGGTTGGAAGGCTGGCTACACCTTC. Translated, this gives CASSEAQGWKAGYTF. The chain is made from TRBV2 and TRBJ1-2; tentative D gene TRBD1, with 5 bases matching. From a lookup of the germline V gene, CDR1 and CDR2 are SNHLY and FYNNEI. The CDR3 sequence holds 15 residues, the cysteine and phenylalanine included. The read is trimmed to its CDR3 DNA, 45 bases read in frame from base 1. V sheds 0 bases and J sheds 7 bases, leaving 15 bases between their ends.